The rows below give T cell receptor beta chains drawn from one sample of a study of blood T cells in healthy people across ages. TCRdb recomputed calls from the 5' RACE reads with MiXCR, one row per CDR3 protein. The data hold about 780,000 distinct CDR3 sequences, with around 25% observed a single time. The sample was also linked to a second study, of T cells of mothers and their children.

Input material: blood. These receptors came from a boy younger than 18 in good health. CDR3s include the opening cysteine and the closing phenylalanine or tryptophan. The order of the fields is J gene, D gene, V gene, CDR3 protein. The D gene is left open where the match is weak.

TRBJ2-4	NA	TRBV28	CASTDGGKKNIQYF
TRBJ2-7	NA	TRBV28	CASTPGTVKNYEQYF
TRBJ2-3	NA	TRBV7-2	CASSSERSDTRYF
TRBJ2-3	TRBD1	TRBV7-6	CASSLITGGSDTQYF
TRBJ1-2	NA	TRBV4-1	CASSLVFNYGYTF
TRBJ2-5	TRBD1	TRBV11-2	CASSFQPTGAETQYF
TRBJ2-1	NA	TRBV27	CASSLSRAPTDEQFF
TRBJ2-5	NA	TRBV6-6	CASSYSRQRGWTQYF
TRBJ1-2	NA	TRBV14	CASSATMRGRGYTF
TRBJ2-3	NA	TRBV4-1	CASSQVLENTQYF
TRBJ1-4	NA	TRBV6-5	CASSYRAGVNEKLFF
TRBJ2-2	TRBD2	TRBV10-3	CAISTSTSGSGELFF
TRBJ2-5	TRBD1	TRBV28	CASSNVKGTGGQETQYF
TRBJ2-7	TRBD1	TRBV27	CASSPGTGAYYEQYF
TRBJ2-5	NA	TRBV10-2	CASAGQETQYF
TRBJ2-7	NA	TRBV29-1	CSVGPAWYEQYF
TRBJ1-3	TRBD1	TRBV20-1	CSAWDRGSGNTIYF
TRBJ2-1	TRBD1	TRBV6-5	CASTLRTGSYNEQFF
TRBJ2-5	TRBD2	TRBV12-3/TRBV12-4	CASSFSLAGGIFQETQYF
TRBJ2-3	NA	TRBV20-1	CSASWPTDTQYF
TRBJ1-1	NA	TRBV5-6	CAGSTQAGTRTEAFF
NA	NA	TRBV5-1	CASSLDSLWGNEQYF
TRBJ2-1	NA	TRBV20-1	CSARYRPGEQFF
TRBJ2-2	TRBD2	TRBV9	CASSVALAGGPSGTGELFF
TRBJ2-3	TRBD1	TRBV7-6	CASSFGQGARQYF
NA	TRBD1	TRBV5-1	CASSVGDRVEGNEQFF
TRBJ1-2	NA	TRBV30	CAVQRRGPGYTF
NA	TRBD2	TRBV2	CASSEGALLAGASYEQYF
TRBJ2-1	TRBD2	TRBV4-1	CASSQSSGLSYNEQFF
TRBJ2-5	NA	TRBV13	CASSFNREETQYF
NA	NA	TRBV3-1	CASSQAGPYNEQFF
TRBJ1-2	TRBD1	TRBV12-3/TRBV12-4	CASSFPERQGNYGYTF
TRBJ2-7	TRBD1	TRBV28	CASSPDRESYEQYF
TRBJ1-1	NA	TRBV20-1	CSASGSTEAFF
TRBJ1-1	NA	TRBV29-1	CSACRGGKLEAFF
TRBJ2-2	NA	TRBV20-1	CSAPVEAGSGELFF
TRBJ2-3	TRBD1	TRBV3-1	CASSQGQGATDTQYF
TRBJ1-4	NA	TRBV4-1	CASSQPFSNEKLFF
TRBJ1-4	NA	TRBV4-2	CASSQGEQGLREKLFF
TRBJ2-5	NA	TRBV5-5	CASSLVDRTPDGETQYF
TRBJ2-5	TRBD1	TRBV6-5	CASSYLDRAPQETQYF
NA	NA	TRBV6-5	CASTTRQHNEQFF
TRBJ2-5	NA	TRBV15	CATSREWGNQETQYF
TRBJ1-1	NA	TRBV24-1	CATSKGGSTEAFF
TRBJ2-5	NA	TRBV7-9	CASSSRTVQETQYF
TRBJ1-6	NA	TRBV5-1	CASSLVENSPLHF
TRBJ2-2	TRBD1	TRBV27	CASSLDRVGELFF
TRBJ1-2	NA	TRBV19	CASSRTAFYGYTF
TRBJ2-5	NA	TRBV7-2	CASSFDKETQYF
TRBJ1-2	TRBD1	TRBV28	CASSILNRQGGYGYTF
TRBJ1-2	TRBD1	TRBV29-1	CSGIQGPNYGYTF
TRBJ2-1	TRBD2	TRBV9	CASSISGGALFEQFF
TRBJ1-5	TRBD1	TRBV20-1	CSARDRTGNQPQHF